This paragraph reports one T cell receptor (beta chain). The antigen remains unidentified. Assay: immunoSEQ multiplex PCR; the TCRdb copy retains only in-frame clones and omits some. The sample has just under 100,000 clones, about 88% seen once; the top ten hold roughly 2.8%. Germline values: CDR1 SGHNT, CDR2 YENEEA. V lost 8 bases and J lost 4; bases outside the gene matches: 8. The CDR3 length is 14 residues. The sample originates from a study of T cell responses to AZD1222 COVID-19 vaccine. The study's findings and limits: Repertoire sampling was restricted to post-peak T cell response timepoints. Only a handful of AZD1222 recipients, several in all, had baseline seropositivity.

The genes are TRBV11-3 and TRBJ2-7, with 10 bases aligning to TRBD2. The sequence derives from an adult in good health. This sample comprised peripheral blood, obtained on day 0 of AZD1222 vaccination. DNA for the CDR3: TGTGCCAGCCAGCTAAGCGGGGGGGATTACGAGCAGTACTTC. Translated, it gives CASQLSGGDYEQYF.